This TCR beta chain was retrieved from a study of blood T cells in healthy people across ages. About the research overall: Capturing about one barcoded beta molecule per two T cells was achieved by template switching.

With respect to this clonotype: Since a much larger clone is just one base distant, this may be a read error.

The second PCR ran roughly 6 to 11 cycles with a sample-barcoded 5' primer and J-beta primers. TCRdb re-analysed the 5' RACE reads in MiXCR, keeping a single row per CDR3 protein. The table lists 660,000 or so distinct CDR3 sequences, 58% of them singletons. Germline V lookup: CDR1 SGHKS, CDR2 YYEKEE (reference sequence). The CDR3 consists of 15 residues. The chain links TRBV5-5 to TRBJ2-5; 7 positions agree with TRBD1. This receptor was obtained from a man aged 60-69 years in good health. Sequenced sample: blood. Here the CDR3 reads CTSSFRQGGRETQYF. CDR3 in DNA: TGTACCAGCAGCTTCCGACAGGGTGGACGAGAGACCCAGTACTTC. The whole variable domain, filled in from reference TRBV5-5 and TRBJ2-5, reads DAGVTQSPTHLIKTRGQQVTLRCSPISGHKSVSWYQQVLGQGPQFIFQYYEKEERGRGNFPDRFSARQFPNYSSELNVNALLLGDSALYLCTSSFRQGGRETQYFGPGTRLLVL.